The clone carrying this T cell receptor beta chain was found a few times. The data stem from a study of long-term antiretroviral therapy in people with HIV. About the study: The earliest samples came about a decade before the 2015 immediate-ART recommendation.

The CDR3 has 11 amino acids. Germline values: CDR1 DFQATT, CDR2 SNEGSKA (reference sequence). Trimming took off 3 bases at V and 11 bases at J, with 11 bases between the two ends. Runs used v3.0 of the immunoSEQ assay and were done at survey level. Method: immunoSEQ multiplex PCR; TCRdb's copy keeps in-frame clones and lacks some. The sample lists about 29,000 clones; about nine tenths were seen once. The chain employs TRBV20-1 and TRBJ2-1; D call uncertain. This specimen was unsorted PBMCs, taken approximately 5 years before starting antiretroviral therapy. The receptor comes from a man in his fifties or sixties with HIV. CDR3 sequence: CSASPPTQQFF. In nucleotides, the CDR3 is TGCAGTGCTAGCCCTCCGACCCAGCAGTTCTTC.